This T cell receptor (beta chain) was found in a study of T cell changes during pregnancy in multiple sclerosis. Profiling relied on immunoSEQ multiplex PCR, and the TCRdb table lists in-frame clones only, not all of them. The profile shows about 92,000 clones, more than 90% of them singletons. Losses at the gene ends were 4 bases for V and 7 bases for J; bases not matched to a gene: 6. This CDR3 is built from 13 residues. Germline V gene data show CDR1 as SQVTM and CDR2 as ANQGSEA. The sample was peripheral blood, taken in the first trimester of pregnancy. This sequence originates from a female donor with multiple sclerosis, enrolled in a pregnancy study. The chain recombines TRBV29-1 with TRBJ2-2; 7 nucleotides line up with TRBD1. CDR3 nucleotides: TGCAGCGTTGGACAGGGAAGGGACGGGGAGCTGTTTTTT. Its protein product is CSVGQGRDGELFF.